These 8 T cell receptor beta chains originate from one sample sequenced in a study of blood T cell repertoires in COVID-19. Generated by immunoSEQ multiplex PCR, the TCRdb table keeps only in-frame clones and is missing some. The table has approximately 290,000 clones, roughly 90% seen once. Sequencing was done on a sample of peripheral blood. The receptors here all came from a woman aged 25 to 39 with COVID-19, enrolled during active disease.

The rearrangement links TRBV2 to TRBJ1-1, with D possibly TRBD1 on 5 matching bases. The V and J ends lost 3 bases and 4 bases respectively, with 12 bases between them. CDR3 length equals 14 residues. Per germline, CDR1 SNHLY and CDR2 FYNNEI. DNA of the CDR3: TGTGCCAGCAGTGACCTCGGGGGTGGCACTGAAGCTTTCTTT. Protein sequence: CASSDLGGGTEAFF.

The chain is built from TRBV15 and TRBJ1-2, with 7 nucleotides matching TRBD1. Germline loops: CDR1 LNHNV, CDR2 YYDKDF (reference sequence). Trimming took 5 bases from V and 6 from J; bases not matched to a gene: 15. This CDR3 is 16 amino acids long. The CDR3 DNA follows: TGTGCCACCAGCGTATTGGGGGACAGTACTCCCAATGGCTACACCTTC. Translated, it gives CATSVLGDSTPNGYTF.

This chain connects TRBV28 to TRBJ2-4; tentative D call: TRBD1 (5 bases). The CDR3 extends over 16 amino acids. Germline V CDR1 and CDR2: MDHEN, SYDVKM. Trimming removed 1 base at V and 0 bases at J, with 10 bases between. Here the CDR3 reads CASSLFDSLAKNIQYF. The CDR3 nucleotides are TGTGCCAGCAGTTTATTTGACAGTCTAGCCAAAAACATTCAGTACTTC. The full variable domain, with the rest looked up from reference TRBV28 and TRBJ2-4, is DVKVTQSSRYLVKRTGEKVFLECVQDMDHENMFWYRQDPGLGLRLIYFSYDVKMKEKGDIPEGYSVSREKKERFSLILESASTNQTSMYLCASSLFDSLAKNIQYFGAGTRLSVL.

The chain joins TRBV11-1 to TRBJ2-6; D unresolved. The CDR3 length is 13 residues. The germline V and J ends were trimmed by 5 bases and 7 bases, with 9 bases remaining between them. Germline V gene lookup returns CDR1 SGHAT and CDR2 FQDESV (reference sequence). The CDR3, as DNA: TGTGCCAGCAGCACCAGGTCAGCCAACGTCCTGACTTTC. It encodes CASSTRSANVLTF.

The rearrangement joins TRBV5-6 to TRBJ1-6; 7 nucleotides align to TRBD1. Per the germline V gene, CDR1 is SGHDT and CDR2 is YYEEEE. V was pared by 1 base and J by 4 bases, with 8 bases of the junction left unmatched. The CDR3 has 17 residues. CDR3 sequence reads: CASSLRRGQVYNSPLHF. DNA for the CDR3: TGTGCCAGCAGCTTGCGAAGGGGGCAAGTATATAATTCACCCCTCCACTTT. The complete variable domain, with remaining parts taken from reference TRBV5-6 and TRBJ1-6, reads DAGVTQSPTHLIKTRGQQVTLRCSPKSGHDTVSWYQQALGQGPQFIFQYYEEEERQRGNFPDRFSGHQFPNYSSELNVNALLLGDSALYLCASSLRRGQVYNSPLHFGNGTRLTVT.

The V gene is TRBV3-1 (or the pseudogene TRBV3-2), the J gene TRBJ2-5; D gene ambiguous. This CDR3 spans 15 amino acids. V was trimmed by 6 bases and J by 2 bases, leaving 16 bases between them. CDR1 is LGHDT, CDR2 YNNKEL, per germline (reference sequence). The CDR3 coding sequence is TGTGCCAGCAGTCCGCCCTTGCCACTACAAGAGACCCAGTACTTC. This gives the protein CASSPPLPLQETQYF.

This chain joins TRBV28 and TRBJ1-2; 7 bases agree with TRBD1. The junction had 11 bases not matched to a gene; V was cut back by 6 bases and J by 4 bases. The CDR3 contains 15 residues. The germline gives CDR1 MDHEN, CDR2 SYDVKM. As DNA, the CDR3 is TGTGCCAGCAGACCAGGGACAGTCCTTGGCTATGGCTACACCTTC. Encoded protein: CASRPGTVLGYGYTF.

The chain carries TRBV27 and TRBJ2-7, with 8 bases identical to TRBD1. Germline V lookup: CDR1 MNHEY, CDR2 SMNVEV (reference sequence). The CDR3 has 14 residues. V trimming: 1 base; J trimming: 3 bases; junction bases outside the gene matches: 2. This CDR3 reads CASSLFGTGYEQYF. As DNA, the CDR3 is TGTGCCAGCAGTTTATTTGGGACAGGCTACGAGCAGTACTTC.